Listed below are T cell receptor beta chains from one sample, sequenced in a study of blood T cell repertoires in COVID-19. TCRdb's table, derived via immunoSEQ multiplex PCR, lists solely in-frame clones and lacks some. The sample has under 200,000 clones, around 90% seen once; the top ten hold approximately 2%. The sequenced sample consisted of peripheral blood. Every receptor here comes from a man in his forties or fifties who had recovered from COVID-19. Each CDR3 is given without its conserved first and last residue. Each record gives: V gene, CDR3 protein.

TRBV19 ASSTGPGGTFSNQPQH
TRBV5-1 ASSPGTQKYNEQF
TRBV18 ASSREGNQPQH
TRBV7-2 ASSSDRVGTGELF
TRBV7-3 ASSPSGTSFDEQY
TRBV19 ASSTLEGMSNEKLF
TRBV30 AWSDALNRGLNYGYT
TRBV3-1/TRBV3-2 ASSQGQGEYEQY
TRBV5-4 ASSAQGAGEKLF
TRBV10-3 AINGDFTDTQY
TRBV5-1 ASRIAGTGGNEQF
TRBV9 ASSVDLRSYEQY
TRBV7-2 ASSSTGAAQT
TRBV27 ASGPRGTGFINEQY
TRBV7-2 ASSPPGQGSGYGYT
TRBV5-8 ASSAGGIRNEAF
TRBV25-1 ASSGTGTGNYGYT
TRBV9 ASSFGTGDTEAF
TRBV29-1 SAGGEEGNLANYGYT
TRBV4-3 ASSQDWALGGPGANVLT
TRBV10-3 AISQGATGNTIY
TRBV15 ATRGGQANTEAF
TRBV27 ASSLIGVGANVLT
TRBV3-1/TRBV3-2 ASSQRQGSTGELF
TRBV27 ASSLSWAGGYT
TRBV18 ASSQGQTYEQY
TRBV6-5 ATQVEEVAYEQY
TRBV6-5 ASSLAGEQY
TRBV5-8 ASSLVFGSAGVGQPQH
TRBV7-2 ASSFNPGLAGGYEQY
TRBV9 ASSVVAGGNTEAF
TRBV6-1 ASSERRGGYEQY
TRBV10-1 ASSEWQANTGELF
TRBV19 ASSPPGNTGELF
TRBV28 ASSLGPMTQETQY
TRBV6-5 ASSYRGSDEKLF
TRBV4-3 ASSRRGGAVEKLF
TRBV9 ASSPGLEEADTQY
TRBV7-3 ASSLSGDQETQY
TRBV10-2 ASSPNGQRGGEAF
TRBV30 AWSVYPGTGGGDTQY
TRBV7-8 ASSLAVLAGNEQF
TRBV5-4 ASSSGRGRVGEKLF
TRBV28 ASGSHRETQY
TRBV19 ASTFSPGQQETQY
TRBV19 ASSPGTGTGELF
TRBV6-5 ASSYGDSYTDTQY
TRBV9 ASSAPGQELTF
TRBV5-1 ASSSQPRSYNEQF
TRBV6-2/TRBV6-3 ASSPGGRRGEQY
TRBV5-8 ASSPIRTGALREQY
TRBV27 ASTKEGAPYEQY
TRBV5-1 ASRTSGGDTQY
TRBV27 ASSWGQGYYGYT